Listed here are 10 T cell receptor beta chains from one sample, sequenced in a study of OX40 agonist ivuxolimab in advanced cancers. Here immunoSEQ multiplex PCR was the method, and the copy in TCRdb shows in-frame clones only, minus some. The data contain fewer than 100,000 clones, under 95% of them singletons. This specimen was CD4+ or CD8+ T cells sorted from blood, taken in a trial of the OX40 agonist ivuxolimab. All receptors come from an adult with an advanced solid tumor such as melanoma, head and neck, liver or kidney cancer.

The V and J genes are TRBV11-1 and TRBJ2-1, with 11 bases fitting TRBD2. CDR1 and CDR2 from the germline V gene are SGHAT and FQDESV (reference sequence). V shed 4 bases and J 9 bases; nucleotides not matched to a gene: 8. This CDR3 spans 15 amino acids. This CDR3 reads CASSSRWGLAAEQFF. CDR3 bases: TGTGCCAGCAGCTCCCGGTGGGGACTAGCGGCTGAGCAGTTCTTC. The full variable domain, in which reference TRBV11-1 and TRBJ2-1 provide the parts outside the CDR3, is EAEVAQSPRYKITEKSQAVAFWCDPISGHATLYWYRQILGQGPELLVQFQDESVVDDSQLPKDRFSAERLKGVDSTLKIQPAELGDSAMYLCASSSRWGLAAEQFFGPGTRLTVL.

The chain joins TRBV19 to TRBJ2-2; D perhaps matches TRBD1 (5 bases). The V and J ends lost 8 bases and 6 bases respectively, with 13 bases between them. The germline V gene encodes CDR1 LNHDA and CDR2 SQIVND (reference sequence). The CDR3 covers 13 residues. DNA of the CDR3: TGTGCCAGTTCCCGTCAGGGCGCCGGGGAGCTGTTTTTT. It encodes CASSRQGAGELFF.

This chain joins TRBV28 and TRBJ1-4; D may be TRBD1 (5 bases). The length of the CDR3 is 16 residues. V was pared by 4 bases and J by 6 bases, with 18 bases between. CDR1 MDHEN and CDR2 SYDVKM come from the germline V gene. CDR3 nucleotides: TGTGCCAGCAGTTCGCCCCCAGGGAGTTCGCATGAAAAACTGTTTTTT. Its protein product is CASSSPPGSSHEKLFF. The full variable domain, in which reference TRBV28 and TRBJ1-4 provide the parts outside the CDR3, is DVKVTQSSRYLVKRTGEKVFLECVQDMDHENMFWYRQDPGLGLRLIYFSYDVKMKEKGDIPEGYSVSREKKERFSLILESASTNQTSMYLCASSSPPGSSHEKLFFGSGTQLSVL.

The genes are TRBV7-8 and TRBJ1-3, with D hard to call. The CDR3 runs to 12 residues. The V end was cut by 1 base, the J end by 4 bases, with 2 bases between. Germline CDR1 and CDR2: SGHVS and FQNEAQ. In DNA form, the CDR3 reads TGTGCCAGCAGCTTAGAGGGAAACACCATATATTTT. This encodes CASSLEGNTIYF.

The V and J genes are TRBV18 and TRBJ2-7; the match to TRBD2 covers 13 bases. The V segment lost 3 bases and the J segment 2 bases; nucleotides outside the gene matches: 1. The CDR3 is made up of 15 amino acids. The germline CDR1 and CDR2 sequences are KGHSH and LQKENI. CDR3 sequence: CASSPGTSGTYEQYF. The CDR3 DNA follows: TGTGCCAGCTCACCCGGGACTAGCGGGACCTACGAGCAGTACTTC.

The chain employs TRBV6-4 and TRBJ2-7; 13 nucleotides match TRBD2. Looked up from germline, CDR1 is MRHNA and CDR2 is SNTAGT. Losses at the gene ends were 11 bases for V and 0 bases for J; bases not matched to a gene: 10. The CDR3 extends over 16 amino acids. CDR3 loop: CAGRMGLAGLSYEQYF. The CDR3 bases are TGTGCCGGGAGAATGGGACTAGCGGGACTCTCCTACGAGCAGTACTTC.

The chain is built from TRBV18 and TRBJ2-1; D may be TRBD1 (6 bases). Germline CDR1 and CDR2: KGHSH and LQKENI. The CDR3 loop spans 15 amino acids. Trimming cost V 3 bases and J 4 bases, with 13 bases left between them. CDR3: CASSPDGTPYNEQFF. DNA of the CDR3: TGTGCCAGCTCACCCGACGGGACACCATACAATGAGCAGTTCTTC.

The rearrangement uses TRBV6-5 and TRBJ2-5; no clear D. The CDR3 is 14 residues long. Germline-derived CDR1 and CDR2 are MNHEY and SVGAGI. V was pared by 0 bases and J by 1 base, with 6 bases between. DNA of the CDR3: TGTGCCAGCAGTTACTCCGGCAGCCAAGAGACCCAGTACTTC. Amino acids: CASSYSGSQETQYF.

This CDR3 is CASSDLRNIQYF. The CDR3 nucleotides read TGTGCCAGCTCCGACTTGAGAAACATTCAGTACTTC. V usage is TRBV18 and J usage is TRBJ2-4; no clear D. V was cut by 6 bases and J by 6 bases, with 9 bases left in between. Looked up from germline, CDR1 is KGHSH and CDR2 is LQKENI. This CDR3 region has 12 residues.

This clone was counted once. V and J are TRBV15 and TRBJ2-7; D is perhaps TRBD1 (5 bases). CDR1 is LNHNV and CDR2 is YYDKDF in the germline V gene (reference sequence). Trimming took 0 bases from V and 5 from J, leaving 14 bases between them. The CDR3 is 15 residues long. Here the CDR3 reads CATSRDSGRVHEQYF. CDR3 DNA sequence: TGTGCCACCAGCAGAGATTCGGGCAGGGTTCACGAGCAGTACTTC. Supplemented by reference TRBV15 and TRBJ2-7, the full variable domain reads DAMVIQNPRYQVTQFGKPVTLSCSQTLNHNVMYWYQQKSSQAPKLLFHYYDKDFNNEADTPDNFQSRRPNTSFCFLDIRSPGLGDTAMYLCATSRDSGRVHEQYFGPGTRLTVT.